These 21 T cell receptor beta chains were sequenced from one sample in a study of T cells in women clearing cervical HPV infection. The table came from immunoSEQ multiplex PCR; TCRdb's copy has only in-frame clones and leaves some out. In total, the table holds approximately 18,000 clones. Sequencing was done on a sample of blood buffy coat. All receptors come from a woman between 18 and 70 years old with a cervical HPV16 infection that either progressed to CIN3+ or cleared (not recorded which).

A remark on this clone: The read gets to within 3 residues of the CDR3 end, and the germline J gene fills in the rest. The chain joins TRBV7-9 to TRBJ1-5; D gene uncertain. Trimming took off 5 bases at V and 5 bases at J, with 10 bases between the two ends. The CDR3 spans 13 residues. CDR1 and CDR2 from the germline V gene are SEHNR and FQNEAQ (reference sequence). The covered CDR3 bases are TGTGCCAGCAGCGGAATGAGGGATCAGCCC. Encoded protein: CASSGMRDQP. The whole CDR3 sequence is CASSGMRDQPQHF.

Note on this clone: The CDR3 end is not reached by the read, which stops 3 residues before it; the germline J gene fills it in. The chain carries TRBV12-3 or TRBV12-4 and TRBJ2-2, with D maybe TRBD1 (6 bases). CDR3 length: 15 residues. Between the trimmed V and J ends, which lost 3 bases and 6 bases, there was a span of 14 bases. The CDR3 here is CASSFQGLSAGELFF. CDR3 DNA, as far as it was read: TGTGCCAGCAGTTTTCAGGGGCTCAGCGCCGGGGAG.

Note on this clone: The read terminates 3 residues ahead of where the CDR3 ends, so the germline J gene completes it. The chain joins TRBV2 to TRBJ2-1, with 9 bases identical to TRBD2. This CDR3 is built from 15 residues. Per the germline V gene, CDR1 is SNHLY and CDR2 is FYNNEI. V dropped 7 bases and J dropped 5; count of bases not matched to a gene: 9. CDR3 DNA (partial): TGTGCCAGCATTCCATTAGCGGGGGTAAACAATGAG. Protein: CASIPLAGVNNE. The CDR3 reads in full as CASIPLAGVNNEQFF.

Note on this clone: The read comes to an end 3 residues before the CDR3 does, leaving the germline J gene to fill in the end. The chain combines TRBV5-1 with TRBJ2-3, with D unclear. Germline CDR1 reads SGHRS; CDR2 reads YFSETQ. The CDR3 is 12 amino acids. V was trimmed by 1 base and J by 4 bases, leaving 4 bases between them. The covered CDR3 bases are TGCGCCAGCAGCTTGAGCTCAGATACG. It encodes CASSLSSDT. The full-length CDR3 reads as CASSLSSDTQYF. Variable domain in full (rest from reference TRBV5-1 and TRBJ2-3): KAGVTQTPRYLIKTRGQQVTLSCSPISGHRSVSWYQQTPGQGLQFLFEYFSETQRNKGNFPGRFSGRQFSNSRSEMNVSTLELGDSALYLCASSLSSDTQYFGPGTRLTVL.

In regard to this clone: The DNA ends 3 residues before the CDR3 does, and the rest of the CDR3 is filled in from the germline J gene. The rearrangement joins TRBV5-1 to TRBJ1-2, with D maybe TRBD1 (6 bases). V was trimmed by 4 bases and J by 6 bases, leaving 16 bases between them. This CDR3 region has 14 residues. Germline CDR1 is SGHRS and CDR2 is YFSETQ. CDR3 sequence: CASSEGVWANGYTF. Incomplete CDR3 DNA: TGCGCCAGCAGCGAGGGGGTGTGGGCCAATGGC.

Comments on this clone: The CDR3 goes on 3 residues after the read ends, and that part is filled in from the germline J gene. The J gene is TRBJ2-5, the V gene TRBV5-8; TRBD2 agrees at 9 bases. The trim removed 4 bases at V and 5 bases at J, leaving 9 bases unmatched. The CDR3 has 15 amino acids. Germline lookup yields CDR1 SGHTS and CDR2 YDEGEE. The CDR3 loop is CASSPPGLASETQYF. CDR3 DNA (partial): TGTGCCAGCAGCCCCCCGGGACTAGCATCGGAGACC.

The CDR3 spells CAISLAAEETQYF. The DNA read from the CDR3 is TGTGCCATCAGTCTAGCGGCAGAAGAGACC. This chain joins TRBV10-3 and TRBJ2-5; 7 bases line up with TRBD2. The read comes to an end 3 residues before the CDR3 does, leaving the germline J gene to fill in the end. CDR3 length: 13 amino acids. The germline V gene has CDR1 ENHRY and CDR2 SYGVKD. Germline trimming cut 5 bases from V and 3 bases from J; bases unmatched to any gene: 3.

The CDR3 reads CASSSPENTEAFF. CDR3 DNA (partial): TGCGCCAGCAGCTCACCAGAGAACACTGAA. The chain uses TRBV5-1 and TRBJ1-1; D gene ambiguous. The CDR3 end falls 3 residues outside the read, so it is completed with the germline J gene. V lost 3 bases and J lost 1, with 7 bases in between. Germline V lookup: CDR1 SGHRS, CDR2 YFSETQ. The CDR3 has 13 amino acids. Complete variable domain (other parts from reference TRBV5-1 and TRBJ1-1): KAGVTQTPRYLIKTRGQQVTLSCSPISGHRSVSWYQQTPGQGLQFLFEYFSETQRNKGNFPGRFSGRQFSNSRSEMNVSTLELGDSALYLCASSSPENTEAFFGQGTRLTVV.

Of note for this clone: The read comes to an end 3 residues before the CDR3 does, leaving the germline J gene to fill in the end. The chain couples TRBV7-9 to TRBJ2-7, with a tentative D call TRBD1 (5 bases). This CDR3 region has 14 residues. The germline CDR1 and CDR2 sequences are SEHNR and FQNEAQ (reference sequence). V lost 2 bases, J lost 2 bases, and 10 bases lay in between. Partial CDR3 DNA: TGTGCCAGCAGCTTACTAGGACAAGCCTACGAG. It yields the protein CASSLLGQAYE. The whole CDR3 sequence is CASSLLGQAYEQYF.

For this clone: Read data end 3 residues before the CDR3 end; the end is taken from the germline J gene. Other nucleotide sequences from this sample produce the same CDR3. The chain carries TRBV23-1 and TRBJ1-5; D uncertain. TRBV23-1 is annotated as an ORF whose role is uncertain. The CDR3 sequence is 15 residues long. V lost 2 bases, J lost 2 bases, and 10 bases lay in between. The sequenced part of the CDR3 DNA is TGCGCCAGCAGTCAAGGGCAGATCGGCAATCAGCCC. The encoded protein is CASSQGQIGNQP. The whole CDR3 reads CASSQGQIGNQPQHF.

Concerning this clone: Sequencing ends 3 residues short of the CDR3 end; the germline J gene provides the rest. This chain joins TRBV20-1 and TRBJ2-7, with D hard to call. Trimming removed 0 bases from V and 0 bases from J, with 24 bases in between. The CDR3 consists of 19 residues. Germline V gene data show CDR1 as DFQATT and CDR2 as SNEGSKA (reference sequence). The CDR3 region is CSARDTPVVVARSSYEQYF. The CDR3 DNA, read in part, is TGCAGTGCTAGAGACACCCCTGTTGTTGTCGCTAGGAGCTCCTACGAG.

Of note for this clone: With the read ending 3 residues before the CDR3 end, the germline J gene is used to fill in that end. The rearrangement uses TRBV20-1 and TRBJ1-1; D possibly corresponds to TRBD1 (6 bases). Germline CDR1 DFQATT, CDR2 SNEGSKA (reference sequence). The V end was cut by 7 bases, the J end by 2 bases, with 17 bases between. The CDR3 totals 14 residues. The CDR3 is CSVPTTGRNTEAFF. CDR3 bases read: TGCAGTGTCCCTACGACAGGAAGAAACACTGAA.

CDR3 sequence: CASSTTAGSPNQPQHF. The CDR3 bases that were read are TGTGCCAGCTCGACCACGGCAGGGTCACCCAATCAGCCC. The chain joins TRBV18 to TRBJ1-5, with D perhaps matching TRBD1 (5 bases). The DNA ends 3 residues before the CDR3 does, and the rest of the CDR3 is filled in from the germline J gene. There are 16 residues in the CDR3. CDR1 and CDR2 from the germline V gene are KGHSH and LQKENI. Trimming left V 6 bases short and J 3 bases short, with 18 bases between.

Comment on this clone: The read gets to within 3 residues of the CDR3 end, and the germline J gene fills in the rest. V is TRBV3-1 (or the pseudogene TRBV3-2) and J is TRBJ2-3; D might be TRBD1 (6 bases). CDR1 and CDR2 (germline): LGHDT, YNNKEL (reference sequence). This CDR3 is built from 16 residues. V lost 0 bases and J 3 bases, leaving 13 bases between the germline ends. The sequenced CDR3 bases are TGTGCCAGCAGCCAAGATCGTAACAGGGTTACAGATACG. It yields the protein CASSQDRNRVTDT. The full CDR3 protein reads CASSQDRNRVTDTQYF.

As to this clone: Read sequence stops 3 residues before the CDR3 end, and the germline J gene provides the missing end. The chain recombines TRBV7-3 with TRBJ2-3; 7 bases match TRBD1. Germline V gene sequence: CDR1 SGHTA, CDR2 FQGTGA. CDR3 length: 14 amino acids. Trimming took 5 bases from V and 5 from J; bases not matched to a gene: 7. The CDR3 sequence: CASSTGQLRDTQYF. The sequenced CDR3 bases are TGTGCCAGCAGCACGGGACAGTTAAGAGATACG.

As to this clone: The CDR3 is cut off 3 residues early in the read; its end comes from the germline J gene. The chain carries TRBV7-6 and TRBJ2-6, with 10 bases lining up with TRBD1. The CDR3 contains 18 residues. After removal of 5 bases from V and 0 bases from J, the junction contained 7 bases not matched to a gene. Germline CDR1 and CDR2: SGHVS and FNYEAQ. CDR3: CASSPTDRGISGANVLTF. The CDR3 DNA, read in part, is TGTGCCAGCAGCCCTACGGACAGGGGGATCTCTGGGGCCAACGTC.

About this clone itself: The read gets to within 3 residues of the CDR3 end, and the germline J gene fills in the rest. V and J are TRBV5-1 and TRBJ2-5, with 9 bases matching TRBD2. V lost 6 bases to trimming and J lost 5 bases; unmatched junction nucleotides: 5. CDR3 length: 13 amino acids. Germline CDR1 is SGHRS and CDR2 is YFSETQ. The CDR3 region is CASKRGDIETQYF. The CDR3 DNA, read in part, is TGCGCCAGCAAGCGGGGGGATATTGAGACC.

Remarks on this clone: The CDR3 end lies 3 residues beyond the end of the read and is filled in from the germline J gene. This chain joins TRBV19 and TRBJ1-5; the match to TRBD1 covers 12 bases. With V trimmed by 6 bases and J by 1 base, 7 bases remained unmatched. From germline, CDR1 is LNHDA and CDR2 SQIVND (reference sequence). There are 17 residues in the CDR3. CDR3 DNA (partial): TGTGCCAGTAGGACGGGACAGGGGGCGAGGAGCAATCAGCCC. It specifies CASRTGQGARSNQP. The entire CDR3 sequence reads CASRTGQGARSNQPQHF.

In the case of this clone: One junction end does not reproduce the germline sequence, and a read error may be involved. The observed sequence ends 3 residues before the CDR3 terminus, with the missing tail filled in from the germline J gene. V and J are TRBV4-2 and TRBJ1-6, with a weak D call TRBD1 (5 bases). Germline assignment: CDR1 LGHNA and CDR2 YNFKEQ. This CDR3 has 15 amino acids. Partial CDR3 DNA: TGCGCCAGCAGCCAAGGGTCAGGGAGTAATTCACCC. Amino acid sequence: CASSQGSGSNSP. The whole CDR3 protein is CASSQGSGSNSPLHF.

Remarks on this clone: With the read ending 3 residues before the CDR3 end, the germline J gene is used to fill in that end. This chain joins TRBV7-9 and TRBJ1-2; the D gene is possibly TRBD1 (5 bases). Germline V gives CDR1 SEHNR, CDR2 FQNEAQ (reference sequence). This CDR3 region has 15 residues. V shed 1 base and J shed 7 bases, with 16 bases lying between them. Here the CDR3 reads CASSLGAVRGGGYTF. CDR3 bases read: TGTGCCAGCAGCTTAGGGGCAGTAAGGGGCGGTGGC.

Comments on this clone: The CDR3 end is not reached by the read, which stops 3 residues before it; the germline J gene fills it in. The rearrangement uses TRBV2 and TRBJ1-5; perhaps TRBD1 as D (6 bases). V lost 6 bases, J lost 0 bases, and 12 bases lay in between. Per germline, CDR1 SNHLY and CDR2 FYNNEI. CDR3 length: 15 residues. CDR3 DNA (partial): TGTGCCAGCAGATACAGGGTGAATAGCAATCAGCCC. Translation gives CASRYRVNSNQP. The full CDR3 protein reads CASRYRVNSNQPQHF. Full variable domain (missing parts from reference TRBV2 and TRBJ1-5): EPEVTQTPSHQVTQMGQEVILRCVPISNHLYFYWYRQILGQKVEFLVSFYNNEISEKSEIFDDQFSVERPDGSNFTLKIRSTKLEDSAMYFCASRYRVNSNQPQHFGDGTRLSIL.